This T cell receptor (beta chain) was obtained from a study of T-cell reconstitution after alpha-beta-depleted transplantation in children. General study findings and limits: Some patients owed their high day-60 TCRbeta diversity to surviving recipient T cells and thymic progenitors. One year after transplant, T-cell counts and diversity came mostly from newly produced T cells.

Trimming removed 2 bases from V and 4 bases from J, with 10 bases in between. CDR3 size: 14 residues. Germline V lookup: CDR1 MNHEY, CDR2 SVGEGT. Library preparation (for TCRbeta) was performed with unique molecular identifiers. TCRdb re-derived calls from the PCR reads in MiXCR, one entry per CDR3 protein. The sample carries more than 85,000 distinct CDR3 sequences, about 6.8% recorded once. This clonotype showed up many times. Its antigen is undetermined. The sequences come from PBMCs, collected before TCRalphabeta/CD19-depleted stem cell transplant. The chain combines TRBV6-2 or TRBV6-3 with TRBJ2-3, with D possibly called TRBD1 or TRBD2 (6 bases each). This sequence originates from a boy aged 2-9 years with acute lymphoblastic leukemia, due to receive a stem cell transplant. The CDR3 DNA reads TGTGCCAGCAGTTACAACAGGGAGGCAGATACGCAGTATTTT. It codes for CASSYNREADTQYF.